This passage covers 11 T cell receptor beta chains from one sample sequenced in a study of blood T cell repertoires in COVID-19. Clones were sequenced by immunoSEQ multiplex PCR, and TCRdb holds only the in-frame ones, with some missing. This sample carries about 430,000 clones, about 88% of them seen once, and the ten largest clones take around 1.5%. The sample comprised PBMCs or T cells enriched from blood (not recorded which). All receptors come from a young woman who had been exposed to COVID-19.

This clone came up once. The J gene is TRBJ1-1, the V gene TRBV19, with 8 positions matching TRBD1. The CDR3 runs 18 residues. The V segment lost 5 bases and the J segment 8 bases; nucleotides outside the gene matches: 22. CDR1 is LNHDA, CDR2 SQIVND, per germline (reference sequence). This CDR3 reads CASSPKDRGRSGIKEAFF. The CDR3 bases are TGTGCCAGTAGTCCCAAAGACAGGGGAAGGTCGGGAATAAAGGAAGCTTTCTTT.

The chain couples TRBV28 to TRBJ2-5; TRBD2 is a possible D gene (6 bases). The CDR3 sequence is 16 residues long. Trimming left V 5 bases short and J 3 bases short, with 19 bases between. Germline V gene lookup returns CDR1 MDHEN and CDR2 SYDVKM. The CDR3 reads CASSLREVGPKETQYF. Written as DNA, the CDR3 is TGTGCCAGCAGTCTTAGGGAGGTAGGACCGAAAGAGACCCAGTACTTC. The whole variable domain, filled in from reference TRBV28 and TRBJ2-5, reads DVKVTQSSRYLVKRTGEKVFLECVQDMDHENMFWYRQDPGLGLRLIYFSYDVKMKEKGDIPEGYSVSREKKERFSLILESASTNQTSMYLCASSLREVGPKETQYFGPGTRLLVL.

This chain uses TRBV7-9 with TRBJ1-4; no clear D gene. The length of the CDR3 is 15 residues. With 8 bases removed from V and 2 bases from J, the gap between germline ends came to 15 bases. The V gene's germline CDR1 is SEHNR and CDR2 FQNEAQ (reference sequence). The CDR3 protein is CASGSVGGTNEKLFF. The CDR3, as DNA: TGTGCCAGCGGGAGTGTGGGTGGGACTAATGAAAAACTGTTTTTT.

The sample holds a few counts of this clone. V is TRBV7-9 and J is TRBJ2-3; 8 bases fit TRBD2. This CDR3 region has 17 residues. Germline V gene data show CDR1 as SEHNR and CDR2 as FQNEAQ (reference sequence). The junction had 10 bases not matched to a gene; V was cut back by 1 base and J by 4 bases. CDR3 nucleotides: TGTGCCAGCAGCTTAGGGGCGGGAGGTGATTTGGCAGATACGCAGTATTTT. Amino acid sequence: CASSLGAGGDLADTQYF. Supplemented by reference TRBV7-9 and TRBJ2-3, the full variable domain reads DTGVSQNPRHKITKRGQNVTFRCDPISEHNRLYWYRQTLGQGPEFLTYFQNEAQLEKSRLLSDRFSAERPKGSFSTLEIQRTEQGDSAMYLCASSLGAGGDLADTQYFGPGTRLTVL.

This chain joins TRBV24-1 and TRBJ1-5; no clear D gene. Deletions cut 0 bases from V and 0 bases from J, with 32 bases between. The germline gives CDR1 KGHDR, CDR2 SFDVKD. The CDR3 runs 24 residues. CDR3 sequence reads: CATSDLHLRPDRESVDYSNQPQHF. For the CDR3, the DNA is TGTGCCACCAGTGATTTGCACTTAAGGCCGGATCGAGAATCCGTAGACTATAGCAATCAGCCCCAGCATTTT.

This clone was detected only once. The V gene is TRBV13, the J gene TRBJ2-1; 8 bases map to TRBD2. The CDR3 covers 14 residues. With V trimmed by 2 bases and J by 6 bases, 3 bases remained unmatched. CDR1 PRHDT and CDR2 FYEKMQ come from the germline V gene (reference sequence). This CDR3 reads CASSLTLAGNEQFF. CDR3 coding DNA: TGTGCCAGCAGCTTAACGCTAGCGGGCAATGAGCAGTTCTTC.

In DNA form, the CDR3 reads TGTGCCAGCAGTTTAGGAGGGAGCTTGATAGATGAAAAACTGTTTTTT. The encoded protein is CASSLGGSLIDEKLFF. The J gene is TRBJ1-4, the V gene TRBV27; D not certain. CDR3 size: 16 residues. Germline V gene sequence: CDR1 MNHEY, CDR2 SMNVEV (reference sequence). The germline V and J ends were trimmed by 2 bases and 6 bases, with 16 bases remaining between them.

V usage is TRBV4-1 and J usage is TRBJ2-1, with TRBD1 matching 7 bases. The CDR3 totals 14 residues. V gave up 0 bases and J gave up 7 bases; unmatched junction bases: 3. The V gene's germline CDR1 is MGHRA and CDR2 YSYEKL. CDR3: CASSQEGQFNEQFF. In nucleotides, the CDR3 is TGCGCCAGCAGCCAAGAGGGACAGTTTAATGAGCAGTTCTTC.

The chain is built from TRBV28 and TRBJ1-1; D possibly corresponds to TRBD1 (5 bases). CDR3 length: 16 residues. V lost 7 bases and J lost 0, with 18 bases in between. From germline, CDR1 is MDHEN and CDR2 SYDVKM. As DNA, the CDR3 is TGTGCCAGCACAATGGTCGGGGCGGGGATGAACACTGAAGCTTTCTTT. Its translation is CASTMVGAGMNTEAFF.

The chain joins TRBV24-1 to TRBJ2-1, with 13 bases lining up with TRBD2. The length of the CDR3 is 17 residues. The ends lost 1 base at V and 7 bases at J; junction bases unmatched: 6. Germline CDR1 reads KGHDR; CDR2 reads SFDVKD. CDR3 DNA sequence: TGTGCCACCAGTGATTTTTCCGGGACTAGCGGGACAAATGAGCAGTTCTTC. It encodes CATSDFSGTSGTNEQFF.

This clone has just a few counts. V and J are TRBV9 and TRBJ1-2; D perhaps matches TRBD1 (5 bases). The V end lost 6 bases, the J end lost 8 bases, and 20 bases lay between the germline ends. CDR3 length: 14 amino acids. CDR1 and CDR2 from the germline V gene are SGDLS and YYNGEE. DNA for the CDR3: TGTGCCAGCACCGAACCTGGGACCGCGGGGGGCTACACCTTC. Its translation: CASTEPGTAGGYTF.